This T cell receptor beta chain was identified during a study of T-cell memory formation after mild COVID-19. Losses at the gene ends were 6 bases for V and 1 base for J; bases not matched to a gene: 8. Germline V lookup: CDR1 DFQATT, CDR2 SNEGSKA (reference sequence). The CDR3 is 14 residues long. The study, taken as a whole, reports: What remained unconfirmed was the SARS-CoV-2 specificity of second-wave clones peaking on day 37. Day 15 to 85 contracting clones showed balanced CD4/CD8; day 15 to 37 expanders favored CD4+. Mostly located in CM and EM were contracting CD4+ clones, with contracting CD8+ clones located in EMRA.

This clonotype was counted a few times. Its antigen is still unknown. 5'RACE primed at constant segments yielded TCR alpha and TCR beta cDNA libraries bearing sample barcodes and UMIs. Each CDR3 protein is one row after TCRdb ran MiXCR on the 5' RACE reads. The repertoire has about 13,000 distinct CDR3 sequences, under 25% of them found once; the top ten carry approximately 49%. The clonotype originates from an adult woman who had mild COVID-19 (a few samples of this study predate the infection). Cell type and time point are not known. Sequenced: PBMCs or a T cell subset sorted from them (not recorded which). This chain links TRBV20-1 with TRBJ2-5; TRBD1 matches at 7 bases. The CDR3 DNA sequence: TGCAGTGCAGCACCTGGGACAGTCCAAGAGACCCAGTACTTC. It is translated as CSAAPGTVQETQYF.